These 3 T cell receptor beta chains were sequenced from one sample in a study of T cell responses to AZD1222 COVID-19 vaccine. Assay: immunoSEQ multiplex PCR; the TCRdb copy retains only in-frame clones and omits some. The sample contains about 72,000 clones, 87% of which appear only once. Source: peripheral blood, taken on day 0 of AZD1222 vaccination. Receptors were obtained from an adult in good health.

This chain uses TRBV4-2 with TRBJ1-2; possibly TRBD1 for D (5 bases). The CDR3 runs to 18 residues. The germline V gene encodes CDR1 LGHNA and CDR2 YNFKEQ. V was shortened by 4 bases and J by 0 bases, with 21 bases between the two germline ends. The CDR3 region is CASSPSGGIYLANYGYTF. The CDR3 DNA reads as TGTGCCAGCAGCCCCTCCGGGGGGATATATTTAGCTAACTATGGCTACACCTTC.

J is TRBJ1-2 and V is TRBV5-8, with D unclear. The CDR3 sequence is 14 residues long. V was cut by 2 bases and J by 2 bases, with 10 bases left in between. The germline gives CDR1 SGHTS, CDR2 YDEGEE. The CDR3 here is CASSFGGTNYGYTF. CDR3 nucleotide sequence: TGTGCCAGCAGCTTTGGAGGAACCAACTATGGCTACACCTTC.

The V gene is TRBV5-1, the J gene TRBJ1-6, with D unclear. This CDR3 is built from 13 residues. V lost 0 bases, J lost 9 bases, and 7 bases lay in between. Germline V gene lookup returns CDR1 SGHRS and CDR2 YFSETQ. The CDR3 spells CASSLEQASPLHF. CDR3 DNA: TGCGCCAGCAGCTTGGAGCAGGCTTCACCCCTCCACTTT.